Following are 21 T cell receptor beta chains from one sample sequenced in a study of blood T cell repertoires in COVID-19. Measured with immunoSEQ multiplex PCR; TCRdb has only the in-frame clones, and not every one. The table lists around 94,000 clones, 80% to 95% of them singletons, with 1.9% in the top ten. Sequencing was performed on peripheral blood. The source of these receptors is a woman between 45 and 65 years old with COVID-19, enrolled during active disease.

The V gene is TRBV20-1, the J gene TRBJ1-1, with TRBD1 matching 7 bases. Trimming cost V 3 bases and J 8 bases; bases outside gene matches: 3. The CDR3 length is 11 residues. Germline CDR1 DFQATT, CDR2 SNEGSKA (reference sequence). The CDR3 DNA reads TGCAGTGCTAGGCCAGGGGGGGAAGCTTTCTTT. It translates to CSARPGGEAFF.

The chain links TRBV28 to TRBJ1-5; the match to TRBD1 covers 8 bases. The CDR3 length is 15 residues. Trimming at V came to 5 bases and at J to 4 bases, leaving 7 bases not matched to a gene. The germline V gene encodes CDR1 MDHEN and CDR2 SYDVKM. The CDR3: CASSPTGVGNQPQHF. In nucleotides, the CDR3 is TGTGCCAGCAGTCCGACAGGGGTGGGAAATCAGCCCCAGCATTTT.

The chain combines TRBV11-2 with TRBJ2-5; TRBD1 is a possible D gene (5 bases). V lost 0 bases and J 5 bases, leaving 13 bases between the germline ends. CDR3 length: 15 residues. Looked up from germline, CDR1 is SGHAT and CDR2 is FQNNGV. CDR3 region: CASSLDRAMSETQYF. CDR3 sequence (DNA): TGTGCCAGCAGCTTAGACAGGGCTATGAGCGAGACCCAGTACTTC.

The rearrangement links TRBV19 to TRBJ1-1, with a weak D call TRBD1 (6 bases). V was pared by 5 bases and J by 5 bases, with 12 bases between. The CDR3 runs to 13 residues. Germline values: CDR1 LNHDA, CDR2 SQIVND (reference sequence). CDR3 sequence reads: CASSPTGGTEAFF. Written as DNA, the CDR3 is TGTGCCAGTAGTCCGACAGGAGGTACTGAAGCTTTCTTT.

This sequence joins TRBV5-6 and TRBJ2-2; maybe TRBD2 (6 bases). This CDR3 is 15 amino acids long. The germline V gene encodes CDR1 SGHDT and CDR2 YYEEEE. The germline V and J ends were trimmed by 6 bases and 3 bases, with 15 bases remaining between them. The CDR3 coding sequence is TGTGCCAGCAACCCTCGCGGGGCCGACACCGGGGAGCTGTTTTTT. This translates into CASNPRGADTGELFF. Full variable domain (remainder filled in from reference TRBV5-6 and TRBJ2-2): DAGVTQSPTHLIKTRGQQVTLRCSPKSGHDTVSWYQQALGQGPQFIFQYYEEEERQRGNFPDRFSGHQFPNYSSELNVNALLLGDSALYLCASNPRGADTGELFFGEGSRLTVL.

This chain links TRBV6-1 with TRBJ1-1; possibly TRBD1 for D (6 bases). The germline gives CDR1 MNHNS, CDR2 SASEGT. The CDR3 loop spans 15 amino acids. Trimming took off 3 bases at V and 2 bases at J, with 13 bases between the two ends. In nucleotides, the CDR3 is TGTGCCAGCAGTGAGATCTACAGGGTAAACACTGAAGCTTTCTTT. This gives the protein CASSEIYRVNTEAFF.

The genes are TRBV7-8 and TRBJ1-1; the D gene is possibly TRBD1 (6 bases). Germline CDR1 and CDR2: SGHVS and FQNEAQ. The ends were cut back, 1 base at V and 4 bases at J, with 10 bases in the middle. This CDR3 is 14 amino acids long. Written as DNA, the CDR3 is TGTGCCAGCAGCTTAGTAAGGGGGACCACTGAAGCTTTCTTT. It is translated as CASSLVRGTTEAFF.

This clone was observed a few times. The chain uses TRBV7-2 and TRBJ1-5, with TRBD1 matching 7 bases. This CDR3 has 15 amino acids. V shed 2 bases, J shed 2 bases, and the junction held 3 bases outside the gene matches. Germline V lookup: CDR1 SGHTA, CDR2 FQGNSA. The CDR3 DNA follows: TGTGCCAGCAGCTTATTCCAGGGGGGCAATCAGCCCCAGCATTTT. It encodes CASSLFQGGNQPQHF.

V gene TRBV30 combines with J gene TRBJ2-3; weak D call: TRBD2 (6 bases). The CDR3 loop spans 19 amino acids. Germline V CDR1 and CDR2: GTSNPN, SVGIG (reference sequence). The V gene lost 0 bases and the J gene lost 3 bases, with 25 bases spanning the gap. In DNA, the CDR3 is TGTGCCTGGAGTGTAGAAATAGATTTGCGGGGAGCCCTAACAGATACGCAGTATTTT. This codes for CAWSVEIDLRGALTDTQYF.

This chain links TRBV10-3 with TRBJ2-1; TRBD2 matches at 7 bases. V shed 4 bases and J 8 bases; nucleotides not matched to a gene: 14. The CDR3 sequence is 16 residues long. The germline V gene encodes CDR1 ENHRY and CDR2 SYGVKD. CDR3 sequence: CAISGGPPGRVHEQFF. The CDR3 DNA reads as TGTGCCATCAGTGGCGGACCGCCGGGGAGGGTCCATGAGCAGTTCTTC.

The J gene is TRBJ1-2, the V gene TRBV10-2; D unresolved. There are 13 residues in the CDR3. The V gene's germline CDR1 is WSHSY and CDR2 SAAADI. Trimming cost V 6 bases and J 5 bases, with 13 bases left between them. CDR3: CASSPSDSYGYTF. The CDR3 DNA sequence: TGCGCCAGCAGCCCCTCGGACTCTTATGGCTACACCTTC.

Regarding this clone: The junction does not match germline at one end; this may be a read error. The chain recombines TRBV18 with TRBJ1-1, with D tentatively TRBD1 (5 bases). Per the germline V gene, CDR1 is KGHSH and CDR2 is LQKENI. The CDR3 sequence is 15 residues long. The CDR3 spells CASSPRPQGNTEAFF. For the CDR3, the DNA is TGTGCCAGCTCGCCACGACCCCAGGGGAACACTGAAGCTTTCTTT.

This clone occurred once. The V gene is TRBV29-1, the J gene TRBJ2-3; perhaps TRBD1 as D (7 bases). The germline V gene has CDR1 SQVTM and CDR2 ANQGSEA. Trimming pared 4 bases from V and 2 bases from J, leaving 22 bases between. This CDR3 has 17 amino acids. The CDR3 region is CSVVGGGLIGATDTQYF. CDR3 in DNA: TGCAGCGTTGTAGGAGGGGGCCTTATTGGTGCCACAGATACGCAGTATTTT.

The chain employs TRBV5-1 and TRBJ2-7; tentative D call: TRBD1 (6 bases). Trimming left V 1 base short and J 3 bases short, with 14 bases between. Germline V lookup: CDR1 SGHRS, CDR2 YFSETQ. The CDR3 sequence is 15 residues long. The CDR3 spells CASSLCQGSYYEQYV. Here the CDR3 DNA reads TGCGCCAGCAGCTTGTGTCAGGGGAGTTACTACGAGCAGTACGTC.

V gene TRBV30 combines with J gene TRBJ2-5; 10 bases agree with TRBD1. The V and J ends lost 5 bases and 5 bases, in that order; junction bases with no gene match: 8. Germline V lookup: CDR1 GTSNPN, CDR2 SVGIG (reference sequence). CDR3 length equals 14 residues. The CDR3 DNA follows: TGTGCCTGGGGTACAGGACAGGGGGAGGAGACCCAGTACTTC. Its translation: CAWGTGQGEETQYF.

The chain links TRBV5-1 to TRBJ1-1; possible D gene TRBD1, 6 bases. Germline values: CDR1 SGHRS, CDR2 YFSETQ. The V gene lost 1 base and the J gene lost 1 base, with 17 bases spanning the gap. The CDR3 has 17 residues. The CDR3 bases are TGCGCCAGCAGCTTGAAGGGGGTCGAACTTAGGAACACTGAAGCTTTCTTT. Its protein is CASSLKGVELRNTEAFF.

The gene calls are TRBV27 and TRBJ1-1; 8 nucleotides agree with TRBD1. Per the germline V gene, CDR1 is MNHEY and CDR2 is SMNVEV (reference sequence). Germline trimming cut 5 bases from V and 0 bases from J; bases unmatched to any gene: 5. The CDR3 totals 15 residues. The CDR3 region has the DNA TGTGCCAGCAGTCCCTCGGACAGGGTGAACACTGAAGCTTTCTTT. As protein: CASSPSDRVNTEAFF.

This chain connects TRBV6-2 or TRBV6-3 to TRBJ1-2; no reliable D call. The V gene's germline CDR1 is MNHEY and CDR2 SVGEGT. Trimming left V 0 bases short and J 6 bases short, with 5 bases between. The CDR3 loop spans 12 amino acids. The CDR3 here is CASSYSADGYTF. CDR3 in DNA: TGTGCCAGCAGTTACTCGGCTGATGGCTACACCTTC.

The chain employs TRBV6-6 and TRBJ1-6; 9 bases align to TRBD1. The CDR3 spans 15 residues. Trimming took 1 base from V and 11 from J; bases not matched to a gene: 6. Germline CDR1 is MNHNY and CDR2 is SVGAGI (reference sequence). The CDR3: CASSYLQGARTPLHF. The DNA for the CDR3 is TGTGCCAGCAGTTACTTACAGGGGGCGAGGACACCCCTCCACTTT.

The gene calls are TRBV7-9 and TRBJ2-7, with TRBD1 matching 9 bases. J gave up 5 bases and V 2 bases, and 4 bases lay outside the gene matches. Germline CDR1 reads SEHNR; CDR2 reads FQNEAQ (reference sequence). CDR3 length: 14 residues. In nucleotides, the CDR3 is TGTGCCAGCAGCTTAATACAGGGGGCTGACGAGCAGTACTTC. Residues: CASSLIQGADEQYF.

This chain uses TRBV5-8 with TRBJ1-6; TRBD1 matches 9 bases. The CDR3 has 14 residues. Per the germline V gene, CDR1 is SGHTS and CDR2 is YDEGEE. V was clipped by 0 bases and J by 10 bases; unmatched bases: 2. CDR3 coding DNA: TGTGCCAGCAGCTTGGGACAGGGGGACTCACCCCTCCACTTT. Protein product: CASSLGQGDSPLHF.